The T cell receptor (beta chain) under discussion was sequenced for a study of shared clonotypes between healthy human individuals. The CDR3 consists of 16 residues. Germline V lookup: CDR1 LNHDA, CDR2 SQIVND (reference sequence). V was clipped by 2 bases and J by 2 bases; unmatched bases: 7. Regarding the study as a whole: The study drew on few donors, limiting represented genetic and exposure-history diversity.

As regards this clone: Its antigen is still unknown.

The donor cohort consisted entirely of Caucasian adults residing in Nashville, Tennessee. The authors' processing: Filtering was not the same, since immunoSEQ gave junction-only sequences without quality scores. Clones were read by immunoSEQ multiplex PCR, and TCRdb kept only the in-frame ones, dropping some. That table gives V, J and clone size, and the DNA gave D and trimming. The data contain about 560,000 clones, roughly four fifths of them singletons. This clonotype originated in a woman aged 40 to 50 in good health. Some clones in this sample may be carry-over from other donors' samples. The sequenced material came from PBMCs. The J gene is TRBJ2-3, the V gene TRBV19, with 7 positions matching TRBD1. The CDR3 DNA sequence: TGTGCCAGTAGTATATCTTGGGACAGCACCACAGATACGCAGTATTTT. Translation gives CASSISWDSTTDTQYF.